The rows below give T cell receptor beta chains drawn from one sample of a study of T cells after yellow fever vaccination. TCRdb reprocessed the 5' RACE reads with MiXCR, giving one entry per CDR3 protein. The sample shows a few hundred thousand distinct CDR3 sequences, 6.9% of them seen only once. Here the sequenced sample was CD4+ T cells sorted from PBMCs, taken 15 days after the yellow fever booster vaccination. Every receptor here comes from a young man who received the YFV17D yellow fever vaccine. The CDR3 runs from the conserved cysteine through the conserved F or W. A D gene is named only where the DNA matches it firmly. Size is omitted from some rows. Given values are once, few, many or a class for expanded clones.

CDR3 protein,CDR3 DNA,J gene,D gene,clone size,V gene
CASSFGPPDEQFF,TGTGCCAGCAGTTTCGGTCCCCCCGATGAGCAGTTCTTC,TRBJ2-1,-,few,TRBV12-3/TRBV12-4
CASSPQTGFSGANVLTF,TGCGCCAGCAGCCCTCAAACGGGCTTTTCTGGGGCCAACGTCCTGACTTTC,TRBJ2-6,-,many,TRBV5-1
CATSGSVSPGGSNQPQHF,TGTGCCACCAGTGGGAGCGTGAGCCCCGGTGGTAGCAATCAGCCCCAGCATTTT,TRBJ1-5,-,many,TRBV24-1
CASSQGTERYNEQFF,TGTGCCAGCAGCCAAGGGACTGAACGTTACAATGAGCAGTTCTTC,TRBJ2-1,-,few,TRBV4-2
CASSSSRSGGGNQPQHF,TGTGCCAGCAGCTCCTCCCGGAGCGGGGGTGGCAATCAGCCCCAGCATTTT,TRBJ1-5,-,few,TRBV7-2
CASRSDIFPLGGVAFF,TGTGCCAGCAGGTCTGATATATTCCCCCTCGGGGGCGTTGCGTTCTTC,TRBJ2-1,-,few,TRBV2
CSVDETGGYTDTQYF,TGCAGCGTTGACGAGACAGGGGGCTATACAGATACGCAGTATTTT,TRBJ2-3,TRBD1,-,TRBV29-1
CATSRVATGVYNEQFF,TGTGCCACCAGCAGAGTAGCGACAGGGGTATACAATGAGCAGTTCTTC,TRBJ2-1,TRBD1,few,TRBV15
CASRLLAGGPQETQYF,TGTGCCAGTAGACTTCTAGCGGGAGGGCCCCAAGAGACCCAGTACTTC,TRBJ2-5,TRBD2,many,TRBV19
CASSQFTSGLYEQFF,TGTGCCAGCAGCCAATTCACTAGCGGGCTGTATGAGCAGTTCTTC,TRBJ2-1,TRBD2,-,TRBV3-1
CASSESGNTDTQYF,TGTGCCAGCTCAGAAAGCGGAAACACAGATACGCAGTATTTT,TRBJ2-3,-,few,TRBV18
CASSLQGLGTEAFF,TGTGCCAGCAGTTTACAGGGGCTTGGGACTGAAGCTTTCTTT,TRBJ1-1,-,many,TRBV12-3/TRBV12-4
CASSRDSLNPYNEQFF,TGTGCCAGCAGCCGGGATTCGCTGAACCCCTACAATGAGCAGTTCTTC,TRBJ2-1,-,few,TRBV7-9
CSVTRTGKNIQYF,TGCAGCGTGACGCGGACAGGGAAAAACATTCAGTACTTC,TRBJ2-4,TRBD1,many,TRBV29-1
CATSGPLSSYNEQFF,TGTGCCACCAGCGGACCCCTTAGCTCCTACAATGAGCAGTTCTTC,TRBJ2-1,-,-,TRBV15
CASSPPWGRATPNTEAFF,TGTGCCAGCAGCCCGCCCTGGGGCAGGGCGACCCCGAACACTGAAGCTTTCTTT,TRBJ1-1,-,many,TRBV4-2
CASSSSGSYNEQFF,TGTGCCAGCAGCTCTAGCGGGTCCTACAATGAGCAGTTCTTC,TRBJ2-1,TRBD2,many,TRBV7-9
CASSIVGRGTEAFF,TGTGCCAGTAGTATAGTTGGCAGAGGCACTGAAGCTTTCTTT,TRBJ1-1,-,-,TRBV19
CASSLLLGLAGGSNEQFF,TGTGCCAGCAGCCTCCTCCTGGGACTAGCGGGAGGGAGCAATGAGCAGTTCTTC,TRBJ2-1,TRBD2,few,TRBV14
CASRNTGLGAYEQYF,TGTGCCAGCAGGAACACGGGCCTCGGCGCCTACGAGCAGTACTTC,TRBJ2-7,-,-,TRBV2
CASSRIRRDRVSDTQYF,TGTGCCAGCAGCCGGATTCGCCGGGACAGGGTATCTGATACGCAGTATTTT,TRBJ2-3,TRBD1,-,TRBV27
CASSSMTGGLPDTQYF,TGTGCCAGCAGCTCAATGACAGGGGGCCTACCAGATACGCAGTATTTT,TRBJ2-3,TRBD1,few,TRBV5-4
CAWSVQGGVSYNEQFF,TGTGCCTGGAGTGTACAAGGGGGAGTCTCCTACAATGAGCAGTTCTTC,TRBJ2-1,-,many,TRBV30
CASSLRGAYGYTF,TGTGCCAGCAGCCTTCGGGGGGCCTATGGCTACACCTTC,TRBJ1-2,-,-,TRBV7-9
CATRPTISPTDTQYF,TGTGCCACCCGACCCACCATCTCCCCCACAGATACGCAGTATTTT,TRBJ2-3,-,-,TRBV10-3
CASSLGFAGTQFF,TGTGCCAGCAGTTTAGGATTCGCGGGGACGCAGTTCTTC,TRBJ2-1,-,many,TRBV12-3/TRBV12-4
CASSEWGAKNIQYF,TGTGCCAGCAGTGAATGGGGGGCCAAAAACATTCAGTACTTC,TRBJ2-4,-,-,TRBV2
CASSFRGGELFF,TGTGCCAGCAGTTTTAGGGGCGGGGAGCTGTTTTTT,TRBJ2-2,-,few,TRBV27
CASSRGQTGANVLTF,TGCGCCAGCAGCAGGGGACAGACTGGGGCCAACGTCCTGACTTTC,TRBJ2-6,TRBD1,few,TRBV5-1
CSVTGDTGLAGLEQFF,TGCAGCGTGACAGGGGACACGGGACTAGCGGGATTGGAGCAGTTCTTC,TRBJ2-1,TRBD2,many,TRBV29-1
CASSSQGLDIQYF,TGTGCCAGCAGTTCACAGGGGTTGGACATTCAGTACTTC,TRBJ2-4,TRBD1,-,TRBV5-6
CATSAGPKETQYF,TGTGCCACCAGTGCGGGGCCAAAAGAGACCCAGTACTTC,TRBJ2-5,-,few,TRBV24-1
CASSIGAGSETQYF,TGTGCCAGCAGCATTGGCGCAGGGTCAGAGACCCAGTACTTC,TRBJ2-5,-,few,TRBV5-5
CASSQTARVYYNEQFF,TGTGCCAGCAGCCAAACGGCCAGGGTGTACTACAATGAGCAGTTCTTC,TRBJ2-1,-,many,TRBV9
CATSRDLAQQFF,TGTGCCACCAGCAGAGATCTAGCTCAGCAGTTCTTC,TRBJ2-1,-,few,TRBV15
CSASGQRNTEAFF,TGCAGTGCTTCCGGACAGAGGAACACTGAAGCTTTCTTT,TRBJ1-1,-,-,TRBV20-1
CASSLRSGSTEAFF,TGTGCCAGCAGCCTCAGGTCCGGGTCCACTGAAGCTTTCTTT,TRBJ1-1,-,few,TRBV7-9
CASSLAHSPGTGELFF,TGTGCCAGCAGCTTGGCCCACTCCCCTGGCACCGGGGAGCTGTTTTTT,TRBJ2-2,-,many,TRBV5-5
CASVPGVGENIQYF,TGTGCCAGCGTTCCAGGGGTCGGGGAAAACATTCAGTACTTC,TRBJ2-4,-,-,TRBV7-2
CASSLGPAGQYF,TGTGCCAGCAGTTTGGGTCCGGCGGGGCAGTACTTC,TRBJ2-7,-,few,TRBV12-3/TRBV12-4
CSATDRPYEQYF,TGCAGTGCCACGGACAGACCTTACGAGCAGTACTTC,TRBJ2-7,-,few,TRBV20-1
CASSWTGTSGLDEQFF,TGCGCCAGCAGCTGGACCGGGACTTCGGGCTTGGATGAGCAGTTCTTC,TRBJ2-1,-,-,TRBV5-1
CASRVPSSTDTQYF,TGCGCCAGCCGGGTCCCCTCTAGCACAGATACGCAGTATTTT,TRBJ2-3,-,many,TRBV5-1
CASGTHGTDTQYF,TGTGCCAGCGGGACCCACGGCACAGATACGCAGTATTTT,TRBJ2-3,-,many,TRBV24-1
CASSRGQGDQYF,TGCGCCAGCAGCCGGGGACAAGGCGACCAGTACTTC,TRBJ2-5,-,many,TRBV5-1
CASSLAGRQGYTEAFF,TGTGCCAGCAGCTTAGCGGGACGACAGGGGTATACTGAAGCTTTCTTT,TRBJ1-1,TRBD1,many,TRBV7-6
CASSLARGGAGTDTQYF,TGCGCCAGCAGCTTGGCACGAGGGGGCGCAGGCACAGATACGCAGTATTTT,TRBJ2-3,TRBD1,-,TRBV5-1
CASSLGTGYHETQYF,TGTGCCAGCAGCTTAGGGACCGGGTACCACGAGACCCAGTACTTC,TRBJ2-5,-,-,TRBV7-6
CASSPPGLAGEGEQFF,TGCGCCAGCAGCCCCCCGGGACTAGCGGGAGAGGGTGAGCAGTTCTTC,TRBJ2-1,TRBD2,-,TRBV5-1
CASSLGRAGPSTDTQYF,TGTGCCAGCAGCTTAGGCAGGGCGGGACCTAGCACAGATACGCAGTATTTT,TRBJ2-3,-,-,TRBV7-2
CASKLAGSYEQYF,TGCGCCAGCAAACTAGCGGGGAGCTACGAGCAGTACTTC,TRBJ2-7,TRBD2,many,TRBV5-1
CASSSRDSLRKGQGYTF,TGCGCCAGCAGCTCCCGGGACAGCCTCCGGAAAGGACAAGGCTACACCTTC,TRBJ1-2,TRBD1,many,TRBV5-1